These 11 T cell receptor beta chains came from one sample sequenced in a study of a mutant IDH1 vaccine in newly diagnosed glioma (TCRdb year 2021). Library method: the immunoSEQ multiplex PCR assay. TCRdb's version of the immuneACCESS table is confined to in-frame rearrangements and falls short of the full clone set. An unresolved V gene accounts for under half of the shortfall where checked; the remainder is of unknown origin. This sample is represented by 110,000 or so clones; about nine tenths of them were singletons. 0.6% to 0.7% of the sample is held by the ten biggest clonotypes. The time point label here, explained by the study, means: week 11, during vaccination. Every vaccine dose consisted of 300 ug of a 20-mer mutant IDH1 peptide in Montanide, administered subcutaneously together with topical imiquimod. For these TCRs, the target antigens are not known. The sample consisted of PBMCs, taken from a glioma patient whose treatment included an IDH1 peptide vaccine. Receptors were obtained from a woman in her 50s with glioma.

CDR3 in DNA: TGTGCCAGCAGCCCCACAGGGGGCCCGAACACTGAAGCTTTCTTT. Its protein product is CASSPTGGPNTEAFF. This rearrangement joins TRBV7-8 to TRBJ1-1; 9 nucleotides align to TRBD1. The CDR3 is 15 residues long. V was clipped by 5 bases and J by 1 base; unmatched bases: 5. CDR1 SGHVS and CDR2 FQNEAQ come from the germline V gene.

The CDR3 region has the DNA TGCGCCAGCAGCTTGACAGCCTCTTCCTACAATGAGCAGTTCTTC. Translated, it gives CASSLTASSYNEQFF. The chain combines TRBV5-1 with TRBJ2-1; no firm D call. The V end was cut by 1 base, the J end by 1 base, with 9 bases between. Germline lookup yields CDR1 SGHRS and CDR2 YFSETQ. The CDR3 sequence is 15 residues long.

The V and J genes are TRBV6-4 and TRBJ2-5; 9 positions match TRBD2. J was trimmed by 4 bases and V by 3 bases; bases with no gene match: 6. The germline V gene encodes CDR1 MRHNA and CDR2 SNTAGT. The CDR3 consists of 15 residues. CDR3 protein: CASSEVAGEGETQYF. In nucleotides, the CDR3 is TGTGCCAGCAGTGAGGTAGCGGGAGAGGGAGAGACCCAGTACTTC.

V is TRBV27 and J is TRBJ2-1; 8 bases align to TRBD2. Germline V gene data show CDR1 as MNHEY and CDR2 as SMNVEV (reference sequence). Trimming removed 5 bases from V and 2 bases from J; junction bases left unmatched: 2. CDR3 length: 14 amino acids. The CDR3 loop is CASSVSGAYNEQFF. DNA of the CDR3: TGTGCCAGCAGTGTTAGCGGGGCCTACAATGAGCAGTTCTTC.

The chain joins TRBV10-1 to TRBJ2-2, with TRBD2 as a possible D gene (7 bases). The V end was cut by 0 bases, the J end by 5 bases, with 10 bases between. CDR3 length: 15 amino acids. The V gene's germline CDR1 is WNHNN and CDR2 SYGVQD (reference sequence). The CDR3 loop reads CASSESKGGTGELFF. As DNA, the CDR3 is TGCGCCAGCAGTGAGTCGAAGGGGGGGACCGGGGAGCTGTTTTTT.

The chain is built from TRBV18 and TRBJ1-2, with D maybe TRBD1 (5 bases). From germline, CDR1 is KGHSH and CDR2 LQKENI. The CDR3 runs 15 residues. Trimming took off 3 bases at V and 0 bases at J, with 11 bases between the two ends. This CDR3 reads CASSPGTLANYGYTF. The CDR3, as DNA: TGTGCCAGCTCACCGGGGACTTTAGCTAACTATGGCTACACCTTC.

The chain carries TRBV28 and TRBJ2-7; D tentatively fits TRBD1 or TRBD2 (7 bases each). CDR3 length: 15 residues. The ends were cut back, 5 bases at V and 2 bases at J, with 16 bases in the middle. Per germline, CDR1 MDHEN and CDR2 SYDVKM. The CDR3 protein is CASSKGGGRAYEQYF. The CDR3, as DNA: TGTGCCAGCAGTAAAGGGGGCGGGAGAGCCTACGAGCAGTACTTC.

The rearrangement uses TRBV18 and TRBJ2-7; D ambiguous. Germline V gene lookup returns CDR1 KGHSH and CDR2 LQKENI. There are 15 residues in the CDR3. Trimming shortened V by 0 bases and J by 1 base, and 10 bases separated the two germline ends. This CDR3 is CASSPPARPSYEQYF. The CDR3 region has the DNA TGTGCCAGCTCACCACCGGCCAGACCATCCTACGAGCAGTACTTC.

The chain links TRBV5-1 to TRBJ1-1; D remains unclear. This CDR3 has 14 residues. The V end was cut by 6 bases, the J end by 2 bases, with 14 bases between. In germline, CDR1 is SGHRS, CDR2 YFSETQ. In DNA, the CDR3 is TGCGCCAGCAACCCCAACAGAATTAACACTGAAGCTTTCTTT. Amino acid sequence: CASNPNRINTEAFF.

The chain carries TRBV5-1 and TRBJ1-5, with 7 bases identical to TRBD1. CDR1 is SGHRS and CDR2 is YFSETQ in the germline V gene. J was trimmed by 5 bases and V by 2 bases; bases with no gene match: 4. The CDR3 contains 14 residues. CDR3 in DNA: TGCGCCAGCAGCTTCGGGACAGAGGATCAGCCCCAGCATTTT. Translating it yields CASSFGTEDQPQHF.

CDR3 protein: CASSRTADYGYTF. In DNA, the CDR3 is TGTGCCAGCAGTCGGACAGCGGACTATGGCTACACCTTC. This chain uses TRBV27 with TRBJ1-2; the D gene is possibly TRBD1 (6 bases). The CDR3 length is 13 residues. Germline CDR1 is MNHEY and CDR2 is SMNVEV (reference sequence). Trimming stripped 5 bases from V and 3 bases from J, with 10 bases between.